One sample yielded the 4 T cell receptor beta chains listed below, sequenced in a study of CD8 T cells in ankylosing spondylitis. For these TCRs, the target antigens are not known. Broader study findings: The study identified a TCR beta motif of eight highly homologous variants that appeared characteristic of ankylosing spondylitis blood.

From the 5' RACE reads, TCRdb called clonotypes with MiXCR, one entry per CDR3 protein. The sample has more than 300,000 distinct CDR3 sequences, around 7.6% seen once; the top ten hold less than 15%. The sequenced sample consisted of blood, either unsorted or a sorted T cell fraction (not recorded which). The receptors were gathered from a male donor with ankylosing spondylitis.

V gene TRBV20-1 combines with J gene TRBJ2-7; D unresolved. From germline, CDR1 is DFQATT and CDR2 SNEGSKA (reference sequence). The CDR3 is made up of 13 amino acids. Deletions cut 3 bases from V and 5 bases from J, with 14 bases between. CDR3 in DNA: TGCAGTGCTAGCGGTGACCTGGGCGACGAGCAGTACTTC. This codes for CSASGDLGDEQYF.

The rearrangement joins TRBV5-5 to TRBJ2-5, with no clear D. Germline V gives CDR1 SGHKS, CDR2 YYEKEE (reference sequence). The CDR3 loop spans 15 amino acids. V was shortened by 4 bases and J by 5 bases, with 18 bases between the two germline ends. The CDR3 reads CASSAFTQAGETQYF. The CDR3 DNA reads TGTGCCAGCAGCGCATTTACTCAGGCCGGGGAGACCCAGTACTTC.

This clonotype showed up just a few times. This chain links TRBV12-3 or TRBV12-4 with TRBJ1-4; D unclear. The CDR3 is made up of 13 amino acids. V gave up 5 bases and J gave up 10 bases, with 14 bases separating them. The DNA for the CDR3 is TGTGCCAGCAGTCCAACGATCGGAGGAAAACTGTTTTTT. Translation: CASSPTIGGKLFF.

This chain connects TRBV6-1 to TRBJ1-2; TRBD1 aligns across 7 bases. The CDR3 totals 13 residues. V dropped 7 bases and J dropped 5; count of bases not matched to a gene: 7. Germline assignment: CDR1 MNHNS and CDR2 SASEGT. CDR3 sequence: CASKNRGSYGYTF. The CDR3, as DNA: TGTGCCAGCAAGAACAGGGGAAGTTATGGCTACACCTTC.